These T cell receptor beta chains were read from a single sample in a study of B cell selection in AIRE deficiency. The data were produced by immunoSEQ multiplex PCR, yet TCRdb's version contains in-frame clones alone and is incomplete. The sample comprises approximately 26,000 clones, approximately 90% of which are singletons, and less than 1.5% rests with the top ten. Sequencing was carried out using CD4+CD25+ Tregs sorted from PBMCs. Receptors were obtained from a human donor in good health. CDR3s include the opening cysteine and the closing phenylalanine or tryptophan. The D gene is left open where the match is weak. Only some rows state a clone size, as once, few, many or a class for expanded clones.

d_gene	abundance	v_gene	j_gene	CDR3nt	CDR3aa
.	.	TRBV9	TRBJ2-3	TGTGCCAGCAGCCCCCAGGTGAGGTCCACAGATACGCAGTATTTT	CASSPQVRSTDTQYF
.	.	TRBV11-2	TRBJ2-3	TGTGCCAGCAGCTTATGGGGAGGAGGTTTGGATACGCAGTATTTT	CASSLWGGGLDTQYF
.	.	TRBV18	TRBJ1-3	TGTGCCAGCTCCCCGACGGGCCTCTCTGGAAACACCATATATTTT	CASSPTGLSGNTIYF
.	.	TRBV9	TRBJ2-3	TGTGCCAGCAGCCCTCTAGGGGCAGATACGCAGTATTTT	CASSPLGADTQYF
TRBD1	.	TRBV28	TRBJ1-1	TGTGCCAGCACTCTGCAGGGGGGTATAAGGATGAACACTGAAGCTTTCTTT	CASTLQGGIRMNTEAFF
TRBD2	.	TRBV19	TRBJ2-3	TGTGCCAGTAGTGTAACTAGCGGGGGGGCCGGAAGGACAGATACGCAGTATTTT	CASSVTSGGAGRTDTQYF
.	.	TRBV19	TRBJ1-2	TGTGCCAGTAGTATAGATTGGGGCAGGGGCTATGGCTACACCTTC	CASSIDWGRGYGYTF
.	.	TRBV6-5	TRBJ1-4	TGTGCCAGCAGTCGGACAGTCGTTGAAAAACTGTTTTTT	CASSRTVVEKLFF
.	few	TRBV28	TRBJ1-1	TGTGCCAGCAGTGCTGGATGGGGTATGAACACTGAAGCTTTCTTT	CASSAGWGMNTEAFF
.	.	TRBV9	TRBJ2-7	TGTGCCAGCAGCCCTCCCGGACTTTTCAGCTCCTACGAGCAGTACTTC	CASSPPGLFSSYEQYF
TRBD1	.	TRBV28	TRBJ2-1	TGTGCCAGCAGTTCCTCGACAGGGATGGTATGGGATGAGCAGTTCTTC	CASSSSTGMVWDEQFF
.	.	TRBV28	TRBJ1-1	TGTGCCAGCACCTACGGAGCCTTCAGGGCTCCTGAAGCTTTCTTT	CASTYGAFRAPEAFF
.	.	TRBV10-3	TRBJ1-2	TGTGCCATCAGTGAGGGGGGAATCGACAGACACTATGGCTACACCTTC	CAISEGGIDRHYGYTF
.	.	TRBV11-2	TRBJ1-6	TGTGCCAGCAGCCCGCACACCCGGTCGCCCCTCCACTTT	CASSPHTRSPLHF
.	.	TRBV4-1	TRBJ1-2	TGCGCCAGCAGCCAAGAACAGGGACCAGTTTTCTATGGCTACACCTTC	CASSQEQGPVFYGYTF
TRBD2	.	TRBV10-3	TRBJ2-1	TGTGCCATCAGGCCCGGCCTCGGCGGGGGGGACGGTGAGCAGTTCTTC	CAIRPGLGGGDGEQFF
.	.	TRBV5-4	TRBJ2-1	TGTGCCAGCAGCCAGGACGAAGGCGGGTACAATGAGCAGTTCTTC	CASSQDEGGYNEQFF
.	few	TRBV2	TRBJ2-7	TGTGCCAGCAGTGAAAGTCCCACGACCTCCTACGAGCAGTACTTC	CASSESPTTSYEQYF
.	.	TRBV10-3	TRBJ2-3	TGTGCCATCGCCGCTAGCAGTGTCACAGATACGCAGTATTTT	CAIAASSVTDTQYF
.	.	TRBV7-6	TRBJ1-6	TGTGCCAGCAGCACAGGGTTAGGTGATTCACCCCTCCACTTT	CASSTGLGDSPLHF
.	.	TRBV5-1	TRBJ1-1	TGCGCCAGCAGCGTGCAGGGCCAGGACACTGAAGCTTTCTTT	CASSVQGQDTEAFF
TRBD1	.	TRBV2	TRBJ1-4	TGTGCCAGCAGCCAGGACAGGGCTAGTGAAAAACTGTTTTTT	CASSQDRASEKLFF
TRBD1	.	TRBV9	TRBJ2-7	TGTGCCAGCAGCAGGCAGGGGGCTCACGAGCAGTACTTC	CASSRQGAHEQYF
TRBD1	few	TRBV2	TRBJ1-1	TGTGCCAGCAGGCTCCGGGACAGGGTGCTCACTGAAGCTTTCTTT	CASRLRDRVLTEAFF
TRBD2	once	TRBV9	TRBJ2-3	TGTGCCAGCAGCGTAACGGGGGGGGGCACAGATACGCAGTATTTT	CASSVTGGGTDTQYF
.	.	TRBV29-1	TRBJ2-7	TGCAGCGTTCGAAACAGTCTCCTCCCCGAGCAGTACTTC	CSVRNSLLPEQYF
TRBD1	.	TRBV2	TRBJ2-1	TGTGCCAGCAGCGGACAGGGGAGAACCTACAATGAGCAGTTCTTC	CASSGQGRTYNEQFF
.	.	TRBV16	TRBJ1-2	TGTGCCAGCAGCCAATCGCAGGGGCCTTACACCTTC	CASSQSQGPYTF
TRBD1	.	TRBV11-3	TRBJ2-1	TGTGCCAGCAGCTTCACAGGGGGTGGGAATGAGCAGTTCTTC	CASSFTGGGNEQFF
TRBD2	few	TRBV10-1	TRBJ2-3	TGCGCCAGCAGTGACACTAGCGGAACCACAGATACGCAGTATTTT	CASSDTSGTTDTQYF
.	.	TRBV7-8	TRBJ1-1	TGTGCCAGCAGCGCATGGGGGGCTTATAACACTGAAGCTTTCTTT	CASSAWGAYNTEAFF
.	.	TRBV5-1	TRBJ1-1	TGCGCCAGCAACTCAGGGTCTCCAGGGAACACTGAAGCTTTCTTT	CASNSGSPGNTEAFF
TRBD1	few	TRBV19	TRBJ2-5	TGTGCCAGTCGGGACAGCCAAGAGACCCAGTACTTC	CASRDSQETQYF
.	.	TRBV5-1	TRBJ2-3	TGCGCCAGCTATAAGGAAGACACAGATACGCAGTATTTT	CASYKEDTDTQYF
.	.	TRBV5-8	TRBJ1-1	TGTGCCAGCAGCCGTAATAAGAACACTGAAGCTTTCTTT	CASSRNKNTEAFF
TRBD1	.	TRBV18	TRBJ1-1	TGTGCCAGCTCACCAGGAGGGACAGTTATGAACACTGAAGCTTTCTTT	CASSPGGTVMNTEAFF
TRBD1	once	TRBV4-3	TRBJ1-3	TGCGCCAGCAGCCCAGCCGGGACAGGCTCTGGAAACACCATATATTTT	CASSPAGTGSGNTIYF
.	.	TRBV5-5	TRBJ2-7	TGTGCCAGCAGCCCTTCCTACGAGCAGTACTTC	CASSPSYEQYF
.	.	TRBV5-6	TRBJ1-2	TGTGCCAGCAGCTGGGTACAGGCTAACTATGGCTACACCTTC	CASSWVQANYGYTF
TRBD2	.	TRBV18	TRBJ2-5	TGTGCCAGCTCACCAGGACTAGGAGAGACCCAGTACTTC	CASSPGLGETQYF